This passage covers 18 T cell receptor beta chains from one sample sequenced in a study of blood T cell repertoires in COVID-19. Method: immunoSEQ multiplex PCR; TCRdb's copy keeps in-frame clones and lacks some. In the table there are 280,000 or so clones, 70% to 90% of which are singletons. Sequencing was carried out using PBMCs or T cells enriched from blood (not recorded which). The receptor source for this set is a man in his thirties or forties who had recovered from COVID-19.

CDR3 protein: CASSVGGGGQQFF. As DNA, the CDR3 is TGTGCCAGCAGCGTAGGAGGGGGCGGGCAGCAGTTCTTC. This chain connects TRBV9 to TRBJ2-1; 7 bases fit TRBD1. CDR1 and CDR2 from the germline V gene are SGDLS and YYNGEE. The CDR3 is 13 residues long. The ends lost 0 bases at V and 11 bases at J; junction bases unmatched: 5.

The chain joins TRBV4-2 to TRBJ1-2, with D perhaps matching TRBD1 (5 bases). The CDR3 consists of 14 residues. Trimming removed 0 bases from V and 2 bases from J, with 7 bases in between. Germline CDR1 is LGHNA and CDR2 is YNFKEQ. CDR3 region: CASSQETANYGYTF. The CDR3 bases are TGTGCCAGCAGCCAAGAGACAGCCAACTATGGCTACACCTTC.

J is TRBJ2-3 and V is TRBV9; D perhaps matches TRBD2 (6 bases). This CDR3 has 15 amino acids. CDR1 and CDR2 (germline): SGDLS, YYNGEE. V lost 3 bases and J 2 bases, leaving 13 bases between the germline ends. The CDR3 protein is CASSGGGAYTDTQYF. In DNA form, the CDR3 reads TGTGCCAGCAGCGGGGGAGGAGCATACACAGATACGCAGTATTTT. The full variable domain, its missing parts supplied by reference TRBV9 and TRBJ2-3, is DSGVTQTPKHLITATGQRVTLRCSPRSGDLSVYWYQQSLDQGLQFLIQYYNGEERAKGNILERFSAQQFPDLHSELNLSSLELGDSALYFCASSGGGAYTDTQYFGPGTRLTVL.

The chain couples TRBV6-5 to TRBJ1-2, with a weak D call TRBD1 (5 bases). The CDR3 sequence is 15 residues long. The V end was cut by 6 bases, the J end by 7 bases, with 21 bases between. CDR1 and CDR2 (germline): MNHEY, SVGAGI. The CDR3 nucleotides are TGTGCCAGCAGCCCCCTTGCCACCCAGGGACTTGGCTACACCTTC. It translates to CASSPLATQGLGYTF.

This clone came up many times. This chain connects TRBV2 to TRBJ1-2; the D is unclear. V dropped 2 bases and J dropped 4 bases, with 11 bases sitting between them. In germline, CDR1 is SNHLY, CDR2 FYNNEI. The CDR3 is 14 amino acids. For the CDR3, the DNA is TGTGCCAGCAGTGAAACTCGCCAAATCTATGGCTACACCTTC. Its protein is CASSETRQIYGYTF.

This clone was seen more than once but under ten times. The rearrangement uses TRBV10-3 and TRBJ1-5, with 7 bases lining up with TRBD1. Losses at the gene ends were 0 bases for V and 4 bases for J; bases not matched to a gene: 12. The CDR3 contains 18 residues. From germline, CDR1 is ENHRY and CDR2 SYGVKD. The CDR3 spells CAISESKGAGGFNQPQHF. The CDR3 coding sequence is TGTGCCATCAGTGAGTCGAAGGGGGCTGGGGGATTTAATCAGCCCCAGCATTTT.

The V call is TRBV5-4, the J call TRBJ2-2; 7 bases line up with TRBD1. Germline CDR1 is SGHNT and CDR2 is YYREEE (reference sequence). Germline trimming cut 5 bases from V and 4 bases from J; bases unmatched to any gene: 14. This CDR3 has 17 amino acids. CDR3 in DNA: TGTGCCAGCAGTTTATTGGACAGGCCCTCGATCACCGGGGAGCTGTTTTTT. Residues: CASSLLDRPSITGELFF.

The V call is TRBV10-3, the J call TRBJ1-1, with D perhaps TRBD1 (5 bases). This CDR3 comprises 14 residues. Germline CDR1 is ENHRY and CDR2 is SYGVKD. V was trimmed by 1 base and J by 8 bases, leaving 14 bases between them. The chain's CDR3 is CAISEFPGSVEAFF. Here the CDR3 DNA reads TGTGCCATCAGTGAGTTTCCAGGGTCTGTGGAAGCTTTCTTT.

The rearrangement joins TRBV14 to TRBJ1-6, with TRBD1 identical over 7 bases. V gave up 3 bases and J gave up 0 bases; unmatched junction bases: 2. CDR1 and CDR2 from the germline V gene are SGHDN and FVKESK. CDR3 length: 16 residues. The CDR3 sequence: CASSHGDSSYNSPLHF. The CDR3 DNA follows: TGTGCCAGCAGCCATGGGGACAGCTCCTATAATTCACCCCTCCACTTT.

The chain couples TRBV10-3 to TRBJ1-1; D is possibly TRBD1 (5 bases). CDR3 length equals 15 residues. The V gene's germline CDR1 is ENHRY and CDR2 SYGVKD. V was clipped by 0 bases and J by 1 base, with 9 bases between them. CDR3 amino acids: CAISESGQGNTEAFF. The CDR3, as DNA: TGTGCCATCAGTGAGTCGGGGCAGGGGAACACTGAAGCTTTCTTT.

The chain joins TRBV29-1 to TRBJ1-1, with a weak D call TRBD1 (6 bases). CDR1 is SQVTM and CDR2 is ANQGSEA in the germline V gene. Trimming pared 5 bases from V and 4 bases from J, leaving 14 bases between. The CDR3 runs 13 residues. The CDR3: CSVKGVLSTEAFF. The DNA of the CDR3 is TGCAGCGTTAAGGGGGTTCTCAGCACTGAAGCTTTCTTT.

In the case of this clone: In the same sample, other DNA sequences code for this CDR3. The genes are TRBV3-1 (or the pseudogene TRBV3-2) and TRBJ2-7; TRBD1 matches 9 bases. CDR1 and CDR2 (germline): LGHDT, YNNKEL (reference sequence). Trimming at V came to 3 bases and at J to 4 bases, leaving 4 bases not matched to a gene. The CDR3 has 14 residues. DNA of the CDR3: TGTGCCAGCAGCCAGACAGGGGGTTTTTACGAGCAGTACTTC. It codes for CASSQTGGFYEQYF.

About this clone: Distinct nucleotide sequences in the sample also encode this CDR3. This chain uses TRBV18 with TRBJ2-5; D perhaps matches TRBD2 (5 bases). V lost 1 base to trimming and J lost 2 bases, with 8 bases between them. The CDR3 extends over 14 amino acids. Germline CDR1 reads KGHSH; CDR2 reads LQKENI. The CDR3 DNA follows: TGTGCCAGCTCACCACTACGGGGACAAGAGACCCAGTACTTC. Protein: CASSPLRGQETQYF.

This chain connects TRBV3-1 (or the pseudogene TRBV3-2) to TRBJ1-2; TRBD1 agrees at 8 bases. The germline gives CDR1 LGHDT, CDR2 YNNKEL (reference sequence). V lost 3 bases, J lost 8 bases, and 5 bases stayed unmatched. CDR3 size: 13 residues. In DNA, the CDR3 is TGTGCCAGCAGCCAGATTGCAGGGGGCGGCTACACCTTC. It specifies CASSQIAGGGYTF.

The J gene is TRBJ2-4, the V gene TRBV10-2; TRBD2 matches at 10 bases. This CDR3 contains 13 residues. The V and J ends lost 5 bases and 7 bases, in that order; junction bases with no gene match: 2. CDR1 is WSHSY and CDR2 is SAAADI in the germline V gene. The CDR3, as DNA: TGCGCCAGCAGTAGCGGGGGGGCGAACATTCAGTACTTC. Translating gives CASSSGGANIQYF.

The V gene is TRBV11-3, the J gene TRBJ2-3, with 8 bases fitting TRBD1. CDR1 is SGHNT and CDR2 is YENEEA in the germline V gene. V shed 5 bases, J shed 0 bases, and the junction held 10 bases outside the gene matches. The CDR3 has 17 amino acids. CDR3 protein: CASSRGQGGRSTDTQYF. The CDR3 region has the DNA TGTGCCAGCAGCCGTGGACAGGGAGGAAGGAGCACAGATACGCAGTATTTT.

Only one count was recorded for this clone. The chain carries TRBV5-1 and TRBJ1-3; D unclear. Per the germline V gene, CDR1 is SGHRS and CDR2 is YFSETQ. V was trimmed by 0 bases and J by 3 bases, leaving 7 bases between them. The CDR3 has 14 amino acids. CDR3 loop: CASSLESGGNTIYF. CDR3 DNA sequence: TGCGCCAGCAGCTTGGAGTCAGGTGGAAACACCATATATTTT.

The chain joins TRBV6-5 to TRBJ2-1, with TRBD2 identical over 10 bases. V was clipped by 6 bases and J by 6 bases; unmatched bases: 5. This CDR3 contains 14 residues. Germline V gene lookup returns CDR1 MNHEY and CDR2 SVGAGI. The CDR3 loop is CASRPAGGANEQFF. Written as DNA, the CDR3 is TGTGCCAGCAGGCCAGCGGGGGGGGCCAATGAGCAGTTCTTC.